This T cell receptor beta chain was sequenced in a study of OX40 agonist ivuxolimab in advanced cancers. The CDR3 has 16 amino acids. V lost 10 bases to trimming and J lost 0 bases, with 21 bases between them. Per germline, CDR1 MDHEN and CDR2 SYDVKM. The table came from immunoSEQ multiplex PCR; TCRdb's copy has only in-frame clones and leaves some out. This table has about 61,000 clones, 91% appearing once. Sequencing used CD4+ or CD8+ T cells sorted from blood, obtained in a trial of the OX40 agonist ivuxolimab. J is TRBJ1-2 and V is TRBV28, with no clear D. The receptor was derived from an adult with an advanced solid tumor such as melanoma, head and neck, liver or kidney cancer. In DNA form, the CDR3 reads TGTGCCATCCTAGGCTTTGTGAACAGAGCTAACTATGGCTACACCTTC. It yields the protein CAILGFVNRANYGYTF.